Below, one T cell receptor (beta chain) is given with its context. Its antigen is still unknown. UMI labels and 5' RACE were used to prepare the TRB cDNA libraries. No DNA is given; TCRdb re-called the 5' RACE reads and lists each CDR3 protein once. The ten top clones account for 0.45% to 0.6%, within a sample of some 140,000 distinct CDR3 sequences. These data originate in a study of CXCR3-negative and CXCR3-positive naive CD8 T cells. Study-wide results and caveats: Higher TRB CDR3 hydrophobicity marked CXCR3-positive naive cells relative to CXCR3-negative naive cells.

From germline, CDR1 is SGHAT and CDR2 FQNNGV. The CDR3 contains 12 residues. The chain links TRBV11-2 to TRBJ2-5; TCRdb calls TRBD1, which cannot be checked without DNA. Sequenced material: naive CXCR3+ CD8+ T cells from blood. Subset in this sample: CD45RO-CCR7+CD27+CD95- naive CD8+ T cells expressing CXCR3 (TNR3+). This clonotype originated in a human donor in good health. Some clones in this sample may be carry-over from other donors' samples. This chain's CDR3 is CASSGGWETQYF. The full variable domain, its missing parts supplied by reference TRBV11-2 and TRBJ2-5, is EAGVAQSPRYKIIEKRQSVAFWCNPISGHATLYWYQQILGQGPKLLIQFQNNGVVDDSQLPKDRFSAERLKGVDSTLKIQPAKLEDSAVYLCASSGGWETQYFGPGTRLLVL.